This TCR beta chain was profiled in a study of shared clonotypes between healthy human individuals. Study-wide results and caveats: Larger estimated richness was generally recorded for naive subsets relative to memory subsets.

To note about this clone: Its target is not known.

From CD4+ cells came CD45RA+ naive and CD45RA-negative memory subsets. V lost 0 bases to trimming and J lost 4 bases, with 14 bases between them. Germline V lookup: CDR1 ENHRY, CDR2 SYGVKD. This CDR3 is 16 amino acids long. Sequencing was performed with immunoSEQ multiplex PCR; in TCRdb, only in-frame clones are kept and a portion is missing. The sample has approximately 500,000 clones; about 96% are singletons. This receptor was identified in a woman in her thirties in good health. The chain recombines TRBV10-3 with TRBJ2-3, with D uncertain. The specimen was naive CD4+ T cells sorted from blood. The subset: CD45RA+ positively selected. CDR3 coding DNA: TGTGCCATCAGTGAGTCGTTCTATGGTCGCGCAGATACGCAGTATTTT. Translating it yields CAISESFYGRADTQYF.